This paragraph reports one TCR beta chain. Its antigen is unidentified. This record comes from a study of T cell responses to AZD1222 COVID-19 vaccine. Method: immunoSEQ multiplex PCR; TCRdb's copy keeps in-frame clones and lacks some. The sample consists of approximately 88,000 clones, roughly 80% of them appearing once. Study observations and caveats: No day 14 peak samples; only post-peak repertoires were characterized. Across the whole spike, CD4 TCRs peaked at regions 160-218 and 743-854. Donor demographics were predominantly white British with a female majority; clonal diversity may be underestimated.

The V gene's germline CDR1 is LNHDA and CDR2 SQIVND (reference sequence). J lost 4 bases, V lost 0 bases, and 4 bases had no gene match. This CDR3 spans 17 amino acids. V gene TRBV19 combines with J gene TRBJ1-6, with 9 bases identical to TRBD1. The sequences come from peripheral blood, collected on day 0 of AZD1222 vaccination. This clonotype was sampled from an adult in good health. The CDR3 sequence: CASSIDWDRAYNSPLHF. CDR3 bases: TGTGCCAGTAGTATAGATTGGGACAGGGCTTATAATTCACCCCTCCACTTT.